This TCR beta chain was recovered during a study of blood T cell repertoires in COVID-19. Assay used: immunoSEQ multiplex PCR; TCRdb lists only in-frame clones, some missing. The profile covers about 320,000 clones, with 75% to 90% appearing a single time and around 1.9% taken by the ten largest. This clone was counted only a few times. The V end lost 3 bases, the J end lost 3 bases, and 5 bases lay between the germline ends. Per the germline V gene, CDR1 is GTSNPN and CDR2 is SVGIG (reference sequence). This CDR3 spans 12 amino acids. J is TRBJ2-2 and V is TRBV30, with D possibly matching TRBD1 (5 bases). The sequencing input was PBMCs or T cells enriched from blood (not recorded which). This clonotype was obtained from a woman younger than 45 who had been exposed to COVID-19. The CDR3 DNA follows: TGTGCCTGGAGCAGGGACACCGGGGAGCTGTTTTTT. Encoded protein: CAWSRDTGELFF.